Listed here are 19 T cell receptor beta chains from one sample, sequenced in a study of tumor-infiltrating T cells and Merkel cell polyomavirus. Across the whole study: The T cells studied were CD8+ and recognized the Merkel cell polyomavirus KLL epitope.

The method was immunoSEQ multiplex PCR; TCRdb's version includes in-frame clones alone and lacks a portion of them. The table lists about 25,000 clones, around 90% of them singletons. Immunohistochemistry showed robust Merkel cell polyomavirus Large T antigen staining in every patient's tumor. Sequenced sample: lymph node tissue. The receptor source for this set is a man aged 45 to 65 with Merkel cell carcinoma.

V usage is TRBV10-3 and J usage is TRBJ2-3, with TRBD1 as a possible D gene (6 bases). The CDR3 is 14 amino acids. V lost 8 bases and J 6 bases, leaving 18 bases between the germline ends. Germline CDR1 and CDR2: ENHRY and SYGVKD. CDR3 amino acids: CAIQYEARGDTQYF. CDR3 DNA sequence: TGTGCCATCCAGTACGAAGCCAGGGGCGATACGCAGTATTTT.

The sample holds a few counts of this clone. The CDR3 region is CASSLGTGVFNEQYF. CDR3 DNA: TGTGCCAGCAGCTTAGGGACAGGGGTTTTTAACGAGCAGTACTTC. The chain combines TRBV7-8 with TRBJ2-7, with 9 nucleotides matching TRBD1. CDR1 SGHVS and CDR2 FQNEAQ come from the germline V gene. This CDR3 contains 15 residues. With V trimmed by 1 base and J by 5 bases, 6 bases remained unmatched.

The chain links TRBV5-1 to TRBJ2-2, with 7 bases fitting TRBD2. The CDR3 has 16 amino acids. Germline CDR1 is SGHRS and CDR2 is YFSETQ. The V and J ends lost 4 bases and 2 bases, in that order; junction bases with no gene match: 8. CDR3 region: CASSHREDFNTGELFF. CDR3 in DNA: TGCGCCAGCAGCCACCGGGAGGACTTCAACACCGGGGAGCTGTTTTTT.

The rearrangement joins TRBV19 to TRBJ2-7, with TRBD2 matching over 10 bases. Germline V lookup: CDR1 LNHDA, CDR2 SQIVND (reference sequence). This CDR3 contains 15 residues. With 5 bases clipped from V and 4 bases from J, the junction kept 8 bases outside the gene matches. CDR3 nucleotide sequence: TGTGCCAGTAGTCCGAGGACTAGCGGAGAGTACGAGCAGTACTTC. Residues: CASSPRTSGEYEQYF. Full variable domain (outside the CDR3, taken from reference TRBV19 and TRBJ2-7): DGGITQSPKYLFRKEGQNVTLSCEQNLNHDAMYWYRQDPGQGLRLIYYSQIVNDFQKGDIAEGYSVSREKKESFPLTVTSAQKNPTAFYLCASSPRTSGEYEQYFGPGTRLTVT.

The gene calls are TRBV4-3 and TRBJ2-5; 7 nucleotides agree with TRBD1. The V gene end was trimmed by 3 bases and the J gene end by 5 bases; junction bases not matched to a gene: 9. The germline V gene has CDR1 LGHNA and CDR2 YSLEER. This CDR3 contains 15 residues. In DNA, the CDR3 is TGCGCCAGCAGCCAGGACCCGACAGGGCCCGAGACCCAGTACTTC. It is translated as CASSQDPTGPETQYF.

The chain uses TRBV7-9 and TRBJ1-2, with a weak D call TRBD1 (5 bases). CDR1 is SEHNR, CDR2 FQNEAQ, per germline (reference sequence). CDR3 length: 13 residues. V was clipped by 3 bases and J by 6 bases, with 11 bases between them. CDR3 in amino acids: CASSFGGTDGYTF. In DNA form, the CDR3 reads TGTGCCAGCAGCTTTGGGGGGACGGATGGCTACACCTTC. The whole variable domain, remainder taken from reference TRBV7-9 and TRBJ1-2, is DTGVSQNPRHKITKRGQNVTFRCDPISEHNRLYWYRQTLGQGPEFLTYFQNEAQLEKSRLLSDRFSAERPKGSFSTLEIQRTEQGDSAMYLCASSFGGTDGYTFGSGTRLTVV.

J is TRBJ1-2 and V is TRBV4-3; TRBD1 might be the D (6 bases). The CDR3 runs 14 residues. V lost 0 bases and J 8 bases, leaving 13 bases between the germline ends. Germline V CDR1 and CDR2: LGHNA, YSLEER. CDR3 DNA sequence: TGCGCCAGCAGCCAAGATGTGGGGGCGCCCGGCTACACCTTC. Encoded protein: CASSQDVGAPGYTF.

The genes are TRBV11-2 and TRBJ2-1, with 7 bases aligning to TRBD2. The CDR3 is 14 residues long. Unmatched junction bases numbered 4, after V lost 0 bases and J lost 8 bases. Germline lookup yields CDR1 SGHAT and CDR2 FQNNGV. Here the CDR3 reads CASSLDGRPDEQFF. The CDR3 coding sequence is TGTGCCAGCAGCTTAGACGGGAGGCCGGATGAGCAGTTCTTC.

The CDR3 spells CASSSPGQGGEKLFF. The CDR3 nucleotides are TGTGCCAGCAGCTCGCCGGGACAGGGGGGAGAAAAACTGTTTTTT. The chain recombines TRBV11-2 with TRBJ1-4; 11 bases line up with TRBD1. Trimming at V came to 4 bases and at J to 8 bases, leaving 6 bases not matched to a gene. CDR1 SGHAT and CDR2 FQNNGV come from the germline V gene. The CDR3 runs 15 residues. Combining the CDR3 with reference TRBV11-2 and TRBJ1-4 gives the whole variable domain EAGVAQSPRYKIIEKRQSVAFWCNPISGHATLYWYQQILGQGPKLLIQFQNNGVVDDSQLPKDRFSAERLKGVDSTLKIQPAKLEDSAVYLCASSSPGQGGEKLFFGSGTQLSVL.

The rearrangement uses TRBV5-1 and TRBJ1-1; a possible D gene is TRBD1 (5 bases). CDR1 SGHRS and CDR2 YFSETQ come from the germline V gene. V lost 4 bases and J lost 6, with 13 bases in between. This CDR3 spans 13 amino acids. The CDR3 DNA reads as TGCGCCAGCAGCCCCCGGGGGGAACCTGAAGCTTTCTTT. Its translation: CASSPRGEPEAFF.

V gene TRBV5-1 combines with J gene TRBJ2-5; weak D call: TRBD2 (6 bases). The V end lost 5 bases, the J end lost 4 bases, and 9 bases lay between the germline ends. The CDR3 length is 12 residues. Looked up from germline, CDR1 is SGHRS and CDR2 is YFSETQ. The CDR3 sequence is CASSPGGETQYF. The CDR3 nucleotides are TGCGCCAGCAGTCCCGGGGGAGAGACCCAGTACTTC. The entire variable domain, with the rest obtained from reference TRBV5-1 and TRBJ2-5, is as follows: KAGVTQTPRYLIKTRGQQVTLSCSPISGHRSVSWYQQTPGQGLQFLFEYFSETQRNKGNFPGRFSGRQFSNSRSEMNVSTLELGDSALYLCASSPGGETQYFGPGTRLLVL.

This clone showed up just once. The junction does not match germline at one end; this may be a read error. The rearrangement joins TRBV7-7 to TRBJ2-2; D remains ambiguous. The CDR3 has 15 residues. CDR1 SSHAT and CDR2 FNYEAQ come from the germline V gene (reference sequence). The CDR3 sequence is CASSLSSGFPGELFF. The CDR3 DNA follows: TGTGCTAGCAGCTTATCATCGGGTTTCCCCGGGGAGCTGTTTTTT.

The chain has TRBV11-2 and TRBJ2-1; D is perhaps TRBD1 (6 bases). Germline assignment: CDR1 SGHAT and CDR2 FQNNGV. With 1 base removed from V and 1 base from J, the gap between germline ends came to 8 bases. The length of the CDR3 is 15 residues. CDR3 region: CASSLGDTSYNEQFF. The CDR3 nucleotides are TGTGCCAGCAGCTTAGGGGACACTTCCTACAATGAGCAGTTCTTC.

The rearrangement links TRBV28 to TRBJ1-2, with a weak D call TRBD1 (5 bases). V was trimmed by 7 bases and J by 8 bases, leaving 17 bases between them. The germline CDR1 and CDR2 sequences are MDHEN and SYDVKM. The CDR3 is 13 residues long. CDR3 coding DNA: TGTGCCAGCATAGCCGACAGATCAGTCGGCTACACCTTC. The encoded protein is CASIADRSVGYTF.

The chain is built from TRBV4-2 and TRBJ1-5; possibly TRBD1 for D (5 bases). The germline V gene has CDR1 LGHNA and CDR2 YNFKEQ. The germline V and J ends were trimmed by 0 bases and 7 bases, with 16 bases remaining between them. The CDR3 totals 16 residues. The CDR3 bases are TGTGCCAGCAGCCAAGAAGATGAAGGGGCAGGGCAGCCCCAGCATTTT. The encoded protein is CASSQEDEGAGQPQHF.

CDR3 sequence (DNA): TGTGCCAGCAGCTTAGTAGCGACAGGGGGCAGCGGGGAGCTGTTTTTT. It specifies CASSLVATGGSGELFF. The chain employs TRBV11-2 and TRBJ2-2; 10 bases line up with TRBD1. V was pared by 1 base and J by 7 bases, with 6 bases of the junction left unmatched. This CDR3 is 16 amino acids long. CDR1 and CDR2 (germline): SGHAT, FQNNGV. The full variable domain, with the rest looked up from reference TRBV11-2 and TRBJ2-2, is EAGVAQSPRYKIIEKRQSVAFWCNPISGHATLYWYQQILGQGPKLLIQFQNNGVVDDSQLPKDRFSAERLKGVDSTLKIQPAKLEDSAVYLCASSLVATGGSGELFFGEGSRLTVL.

J is TRBJ1-3 and V is TRBV10-3, with a tentative D call TRBD1 (5 bases). This CDR3 has 14 residues. In germline, CDR1 is ENHRY, CDR2 SYGVKD. V dropped 2 bases and J dropped 7 bases, with 12 bases sitting between them. CDR3 sequence reads: CAISESVAGNTIYF. CDR3 DNA: TGTGCCATCAGTGAGAGTGTCGCAGGGAACACCATATATTTT.

The genes are TRBV7-9 and TRBJ2-7, with D possibly matching TRBD2 (6 bases). Germline CDR1 reads SEHNR; CDR2 reads FQNEAQ (reference sequence). CDR3 length: 13 residues. Trimming removed 0 bases at V and 5 bases at J, with 8 bases between. The CDR3 region has the DNA TGTGCCAGCAGCTTAGCTGGGGGGAACGAGCAGTACTTC. It is translated as CASSLAGGNEQYF.

This sequence joins TRBV6-1 and TRBJ2-7, with a possible D match to TRBD1 (5 bases). V shed 0 bases and J shed 10 bases, with 16 bases lying between them. This CDR3 has 14 residues. CDR1 and CDR2 (germline): MNHNS, SASEGT. This chain's CDR3 is CASSEAGSGLKQYF. In DNA form, the CDR3 reads TGTGCCAGCAGTGAAGCAGGTTCAGGGTTGAAACAGTACTTC.